The sequence of this TCR beta chain was determined in a study of regulatory T cells in long-lasting Graves disease. The V gene's germline CDR1 is KGHSH and CDR2 LQKENI. The CDR3 has 15 residues. V was shortened by 1 base and J by 6 bases, with 15 bases between the two germline ends. Time point given: newly diagnosed GD, antithyroid drugs for less than 3 months. From RNA extracted from PBMCs, the TCR library was made. CDR3 regions were amplified by Arm-PCR using iRepertoire HTBI primers to build TCR beta libraries. In the authors' workflow: Taken together, the samples had around 60 TRBV and 14 TRBJ segments identified. Each CDR3 protein gets one entry after TCRdb re-called the multiplex PCR reads with MiXCR. It is TCRdb's table, rather than the study itself, that gives the V and J calls and clone size. This repertoire shows hundreds of thousands of distinct CDR3 sequences, about 13% found once; its top ten account for roughly a tenth.

These sequences were also reported in another study, on T cells in Graves' hyperthyroidism and ophthalmopathy. According to that study: The study used the HTBI primer set for a first-round RT-PCR of the TCR CDR3. Using 13 V-J features, a model discriminated ophthalmopathy from stable hyperthyroidism.

This TCR was recovered from a man aged 30-40 years with Graves disease. V gene TRBV18 combines with J gene TRBJ1-2, with D unresolved. Sample: peripheral blood mononuclear cells (PBMCs), taken at new diagnosis, from a patient treated with antithyroid drugs. The CDR3 bases are TGTGCCAGCTCACCACAATCGGGAGGGAAGGATGGCTACACCTTC. Protein product: CASSPQSGGKDGYTF.